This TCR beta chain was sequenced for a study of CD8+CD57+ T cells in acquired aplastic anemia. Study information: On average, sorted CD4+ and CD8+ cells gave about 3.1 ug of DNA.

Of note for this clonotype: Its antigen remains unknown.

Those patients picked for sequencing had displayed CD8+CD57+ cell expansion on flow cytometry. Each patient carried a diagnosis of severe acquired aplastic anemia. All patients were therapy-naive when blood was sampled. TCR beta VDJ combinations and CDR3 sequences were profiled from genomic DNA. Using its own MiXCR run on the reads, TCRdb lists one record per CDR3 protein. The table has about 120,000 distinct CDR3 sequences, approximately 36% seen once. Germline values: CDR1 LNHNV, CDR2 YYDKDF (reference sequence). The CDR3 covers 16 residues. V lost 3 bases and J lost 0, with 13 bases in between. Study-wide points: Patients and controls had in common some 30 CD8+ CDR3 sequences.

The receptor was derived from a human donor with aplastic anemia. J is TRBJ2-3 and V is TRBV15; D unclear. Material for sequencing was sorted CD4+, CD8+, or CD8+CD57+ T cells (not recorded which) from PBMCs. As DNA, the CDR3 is TGTGCCACCAGCAGTCCCGGAAATCCTAGCACAGATACGCAGTATTTT. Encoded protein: CATSSPGNPSTDTQYF.